A single sample is the source of the 2 T cell receptor beta chains below, sequenced in a study of T cell responses to AZD1222 COVID-19 vaccine (dated by TCRdb to about 2021). The sample's time point label is to be understood as: baseline before first vaccination. The treatment or condition label of this sample denotes: meningococcal conjugate vaccine given as trial control. To prepare the library, the immunoSEQ multiplex PCR assay was applied. TCRdb carries this immuneACCESS record with in-frame sequences only. Its versions omit some clonotypes, under half of them owing to an unresolved V gene in the studies checked, with the rest unexplained. The sample table records approximately 220,000 clones; around 93% of these occur just once. The ten largest clones add up to about 1% of the sample. The sample consisted of peripheral blood, taken on day 0 of MenACWY control vaccination. Receptors were obtained from an adult in good health.

The V gene is TRBV13, the J gene TRBJ2-5; TRBD1 agrees at 7 bases. Looked up from germline, CDR1 is PRHDT and CDR2 is FYEKMQ (reference sequence). The CDR3 length is 15 residues. V shed 5 bases, J shed 5 bases, and the junction held 11 bases outside the gene matches. CDR3 protein: CASSPRQGLGETQYF. For the CDR3, the DNA is TGTGCCAGCAGCCCCAGACAGGGCCTAGGGGAGACCCAGTACTTC.

V and J are TRBV30 and TRBJ1-3; the match to TRBD1 covers 8 bases. The CDR3 extends over 15 amino acids. Germline V gene sequence: CDR1 GTSNPN, CDR2 SVGIG (reference sequence). V dropped 5 bases and J dropped 1; count of bases not matched to a gene: 7. The CDR3 region has the DNA TGTGCCTGGGAGGGACAGGCCTTTTCTGGAAACACCATATATTTT. It translates to CAWEGQAFSGNTIYF.